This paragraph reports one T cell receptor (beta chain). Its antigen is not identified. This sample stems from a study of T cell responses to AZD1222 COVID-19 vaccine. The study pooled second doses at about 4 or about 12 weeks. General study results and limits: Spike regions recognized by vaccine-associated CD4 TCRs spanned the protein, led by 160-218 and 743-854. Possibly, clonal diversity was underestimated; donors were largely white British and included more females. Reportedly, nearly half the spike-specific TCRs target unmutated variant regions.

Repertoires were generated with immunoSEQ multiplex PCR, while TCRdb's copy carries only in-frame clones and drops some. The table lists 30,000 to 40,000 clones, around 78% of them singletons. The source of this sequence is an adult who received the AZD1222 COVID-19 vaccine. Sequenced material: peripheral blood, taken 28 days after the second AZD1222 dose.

The CDR3 region is CASSIRQPFNQPQHF. The CDR3 DNA reads as TGTGCCAGTAGTATTCGTCAGCCATTCAATCAGCCCCAGCATTTT. The rearrangement links TRBV19 to TRBJ1-5, with D hard to call. The V and J ends lost 3 bases and 3 bases respectively, with 12 bases between them. Per germline, CDR1 LNHDA and CDR2 SQIVND (reference sequence). CDR3 length equals 15 residues. The full variable domain, in which reference TRBV19 and TRBJ1-5 provide the parts outside the CDR3, is DGGITQSPKYLFRKEGQNVTLSCEQNLNHDAMYWYRQDPGQGLRLIYYSQIVNDFQKGDIAEGYSVSREKKESFPLTVTSAQKNPTAFYLCASSIRQPFNQPQHFGDGTRLSIL.